The clone carrying this TCR beta chain was seen just once. The CDR3 runs to 15 residues. The germline CDR1 and CDR2 sequences are MDHEN and SYDVKM. With 6 bases removed from V and 7 bases from J, the gap between germline ends came to 22 bases. Per the original data handling: Counts of nucleated cells, estimated from reference gene primer amplification, were obtained. Method: immunoSEQ multiplex PCR; TCRdb's copy keeps in-frame clones and lacks some. The V and J calls and clone size come from that table; D and trimming were worked out from the DNA. The data contain roughly 150,000 clones, about four fifths of them singletons. The source of the sample is a study of blood T cell repertoires in COVID-19. The overall study: Specimens from acute and convalescent COVID-19 originated in the United States, Italy and Spain. Sample material is recorded as cDNA or gDNA derived from T cells, B-cell-depleted T cells, or PBMCs.

Specimen: peripheral blood. This receptor was taken from a woman in her sixties or seventies who had recovered from COVID-19. The rearrangement links TRBV28 to TRBJ2-7; a weak D match, TRBD1 (6 bases). CDR3 protein: CASRPPGQGPGEQYF. CDR3 sequence (DNA): TGTGCCAGCAGGCCTCCGGGACAAGGGCCGGGTGAGCAGTACTTC. Full variable domain (rest looked up from reference TRBV28 and TRBJ2-7): DVKVTQSSRYLVKRTGEKVFLECVQDMDHENMFWYRQDPGLGLRLIYFSYDVKMKEKGDIPEGYSVSREKKERFSLILESASTNQTSMYLCASRPPGQGPGEQYFGPGTRLTVT.